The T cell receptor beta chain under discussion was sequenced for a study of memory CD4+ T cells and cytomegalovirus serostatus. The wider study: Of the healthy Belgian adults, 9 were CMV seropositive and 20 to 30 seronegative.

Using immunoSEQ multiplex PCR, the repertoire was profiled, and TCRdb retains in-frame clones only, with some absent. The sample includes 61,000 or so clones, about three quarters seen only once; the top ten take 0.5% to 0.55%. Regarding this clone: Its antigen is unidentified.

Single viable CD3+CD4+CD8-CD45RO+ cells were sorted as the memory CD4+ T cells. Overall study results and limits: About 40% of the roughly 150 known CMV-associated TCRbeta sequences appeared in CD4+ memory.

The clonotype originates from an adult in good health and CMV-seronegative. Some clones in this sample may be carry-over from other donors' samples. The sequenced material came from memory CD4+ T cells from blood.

In DNA, the CDR3 is TGTGCCAGCGGGGAGGTCGGGGGAAGAGAGACCCAGTACTTC. Translated: CASGEVGGRETQYF. This chain connects TRBV2 to TRBJ2-5; possibly TRBD2 for D (6 bases). V was shortened by 8 bases and J by 4 bases, with 17 bases between the two germline ends. The CDR3 spans 14 residues. Germline CDR1 is SNHLY and CDR2 is FYNNEI.